The 10 T cell receptor beta chains below were found in one sample sequenced in a study of regulatory T cells in long-lasting Graves disease (dated by TCRdb to about 2021). The time point label corresponds to: newly diagnosed GD, antithyroid drugs for less than 3 months. For both TCR sequencing and RNA sequencing, RNA was extracted from PBMCs in TRIzol. To prepare the library, multiplex PCR was applied. Sequencing took place on an Illumina HiSeq 4000. TCR beta libraries were built with iRepertoire HTBI primers and Arm-PCR amplification of CDR3 regions. TCRdb reworked the public reads: Q25 trimming with fastp, MiXCR clone assembly, productive beta chains retained. CDR3 protein sequences are deduplicated, and each keeps its most common genes and DNA. This sample comprises 350,000 to 450,000 distinct CDR3 sequences, 14% to 15% of them detected only once. The ten largest clonotypes hold approximately 15% of the sample.

The same sample was also used in a study of T cells in Graves' hyperthyroidism and ophthalmopathy.

Here the sequenced sample was peripheral blood mononuclear cells (PBMCs), taken at new diagnosis, from a patient treated with antithyroid drugs. These receptors all stem from a woman between 25 and 40 years old with Graves disease. Donor details come from another sample of the same person, matched by shared clones.

This clonotype was recorded at least ten times. The V gene is TRBV12-3 or TRBV12-4, the J gene TRBJ2-7; TRBD1 aligns across 9 bases. The V and J ends lost 4 bases and 4 bases, in that order; junction bases with no gene match: 5. The CDR3 extends over 14 amino acids. The CDR3 nucleotides are TGTGCCAGCAGTTCCCATGGACAGGGGTACGAGCAGTACTTC. Protein sequence: CASSSHGQGYEQYF.

This clonotype has at least ten counts. The chain uses TRBV2 and TRBJ2-2, with TRBD2 matching over 9 bases. V was pared by 2 bases and J by 5 bases, with 0 bases of the junction left unmatched. The CDR3 has 14 amino acids. CDR1 and CDR2 (germline): SNHLY, FYNNEI. As DNA, the CDR3 is TGTGCCAGCAGTGAACTAGCGGGGACCGGGGAGCTGTTTTTT. This encodes CASSELAGTGELFF. The full variable domain, its missing parts supplied by reference TRBV2 and TRBJ2-2, is EPEVTQTPSHQVTQMGQEVILRCVPISNHLYFYWYRQILGQKVEFLVSFYNNEISEKSEIFDDQFSVERPDGSNFTLKIRSTKLEDSAMYFCASSELAGTGELFFGEGSRLTVL.

The sample holds many counts of this clonotype. This chain links TRBV7-8 with TRBJ2-1, with D possibly matching TRBD2 (6 bases). There are 18 residues in the CDR3. Trimming took 1 base from V and 2 from J, leaving 18 bases between them. Germline lookup yields CDR1 SGHVS and CDR2 FQNEAQ. This CDR3 reads CASSLGRRRAGPYNEQFF. CDR3 nucleotides: TGTGCCAGCAGCTTAGGTAGGAGACGGGCGGGACCCTACAATGAGCAGTTCTTC.

The chain uses TRBV19 and TRBJ2-1; the D is unclear. The CDR3 extends over 15 amino acids. The germline CDR1 and CDR2 sequences are LNHDA and SQIVND (reference sequence). Trimming shortened V by 7 bases and J by 0 bases, and 13 bases separated the two germline ends. The CDR3 DNA is TGTGCCAGTACATACGACATGAGCTCCTACAATGAGCAGTTCTTC. Protein product: CASTYDMSSYNEQFF.

This chain connects TRBV28 to TRBJ2-6; maybe TRBD1 (6 bases). The V gene lost 8 bases and the J gene lost 2 bases, with 13 bases spanning the gap. Germline CDR1 and CDR2: MDHEN and SYDVKM. The CDR3 runs to 15 residues. CDR3 region: CASAVPGAGANVLTF. The CDR3 coding sequence is TGTGCCAGCGCCGTCCCAGGGGCTGGGGCCAACGTCCTGACTTTC.

This chain connects TRBV5-4 to TRBJ2-5, with D possibly being TRBD1 or TRBD2 (5 bases each). V lost 0 bases, J lost 0 bases, and 9 bases lay in between. Germline values: CDR1 SGHNT, CDR2 YYREEE (reference sequence). This CDR3 contains 15 residues. The CDR3 loop is CASSLAGTDQETQYF. CDR3 nucleotide sequence: TGTGCCAGCAGCTTGGCTGGGACGGACCAAGAGACCCAGTACTTC.

This clonotype was detected ten times or more. The rearrangement uses TRBV2 and TRBJ2-3; the match to TRBD2 covers 11 bases. CDR3 length: 16 amino acids. V lost 5 bases, J lost 0 bases, and 4 bases stayed unmatched. Germline V CDR1 and CDR2: SNHLY, FYNNEI. Here the CDR3 reads CASSPTSGGSTDTQYF. CDR3 coding DNA: TGTGCCAGCAGTCCTACTAGCGGGGGAAGCACAGATACGCAGTATTTT.

A word on this clonotype: At one boundary the junction diverges from the germline segment, which might be a read error. V usage is TRBV20-1 and J usage is TRBJ2-7; the D gene is possibly TRBD2 (5 bases). Germline CDR1 and CDR2: DFQATT and SNEGSKA (reference sequence). The CDR3 extends over 14 amino acids. The CDR3 spells CSARDSGSAYERYF. The CDR3 region has the DNA TGCAGTGCTAGAGATTCGGGATCGGCCTACGAGCGGTACTTC.

V and J are TRBV5-1 and TRBJ2-3; D not certain. The CDR3 runs 15 residues. Trimming cost V 1 base and J 0 bases, with 9 bases left between them. CDR1 SGHRS and CDR2 YFSETQ come from the germline V gene. The CDR3 region is CASSLRRKSTDTQYF. The CDR3 DNA reads TGCGCCAGCAGCTTGAGGCGGAAAAGCACAGATACGCAGTATTTT.

The table lists this clonotype with a few counts. The chain couples TRBV24-1 to TRBJ2-2; TRBD1 aligns across 7 bases. Germline CDR1 is KGHDR and CDR2 is SFDVKD. This CDR3 has 19 amino acids. The ends lost 6 bases at V and 0 bases at J; junction bases unmatched: 15. CDR3 nucleotides: TGTGCCACCAGTCCTTCTAGACAGGGAGCAAGACCGAACACCGGGGAGCTGTTTTTT. It encodes CATSPSRQGARPNTGELFF.